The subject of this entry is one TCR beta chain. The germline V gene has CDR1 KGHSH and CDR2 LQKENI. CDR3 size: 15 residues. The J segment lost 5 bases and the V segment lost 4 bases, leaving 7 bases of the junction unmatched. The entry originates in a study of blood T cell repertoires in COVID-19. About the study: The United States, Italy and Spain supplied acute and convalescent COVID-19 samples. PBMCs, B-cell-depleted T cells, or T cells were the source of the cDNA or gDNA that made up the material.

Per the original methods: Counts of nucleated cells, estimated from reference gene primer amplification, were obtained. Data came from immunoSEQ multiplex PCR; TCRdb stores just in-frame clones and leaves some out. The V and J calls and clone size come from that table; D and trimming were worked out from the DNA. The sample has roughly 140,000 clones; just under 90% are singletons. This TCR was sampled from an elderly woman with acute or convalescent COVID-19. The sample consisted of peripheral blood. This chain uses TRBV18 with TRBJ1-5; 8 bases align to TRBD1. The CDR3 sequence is CASSLTGGLDQPQHF. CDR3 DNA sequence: TGTGCCAGCTCACTCACAGGGGGGCTCGATCAGCCCCAGCATTTT.